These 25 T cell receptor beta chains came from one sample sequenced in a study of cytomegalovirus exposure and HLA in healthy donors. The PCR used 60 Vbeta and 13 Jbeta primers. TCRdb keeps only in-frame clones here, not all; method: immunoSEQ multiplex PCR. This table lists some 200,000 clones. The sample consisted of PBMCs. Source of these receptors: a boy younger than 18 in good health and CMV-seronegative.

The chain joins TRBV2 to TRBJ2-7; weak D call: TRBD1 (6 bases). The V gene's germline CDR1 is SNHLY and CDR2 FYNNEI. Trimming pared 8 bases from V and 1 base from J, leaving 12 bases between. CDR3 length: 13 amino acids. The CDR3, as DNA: TGTGCCAGCCTACAGGGTAGGTCCTACGAGCAGTACTTC. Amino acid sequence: CASLQGRSYEQYF.

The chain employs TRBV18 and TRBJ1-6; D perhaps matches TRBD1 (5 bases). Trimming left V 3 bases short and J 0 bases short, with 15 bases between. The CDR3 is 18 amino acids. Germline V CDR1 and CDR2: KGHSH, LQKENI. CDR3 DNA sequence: TGTGCCAGCTCACCCAGACAGCTGGGAAGCTCCTATAATTCACCCCTCCACTTT. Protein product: CASSPRQLGSSYNSPLHF. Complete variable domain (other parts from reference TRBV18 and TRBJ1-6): NAGVMQNPRHLVRRRGQEARLRCSPMKGHSHVYWYRQLPEEGLKFMVYLQKENIIDESGMPKERFSAEFPKEGPSILRIQQVVRGDSAAYFCASSPRQLGSSYNSPLHFGNGTRLTVT.

The CDR3 coding sequence is TGTGCCAGCGCAAATCCCTTGGGACAGGGGATCTACGAGCAGTACTTC. Translating gives CASANPLGQGIYEQYF. The gene calls are TRBV27 and TRBJ2-7; 10 nucleotides match TRBD1. Unmatched junction bases numbered 13, after V lost 8 bases and J lost 3 bases. Germline CDR1 reads MNHEY; CDR2 reads SMNVEV (reference sequence). The CDR3 extends over 16 amino acids.

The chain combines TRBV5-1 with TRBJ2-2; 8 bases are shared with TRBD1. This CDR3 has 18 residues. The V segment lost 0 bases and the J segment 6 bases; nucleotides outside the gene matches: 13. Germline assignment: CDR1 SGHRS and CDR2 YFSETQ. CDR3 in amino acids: CASSLEPIRDRSSGELFF. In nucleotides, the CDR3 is TGCGCCAGCAGCTTGGAACCAATACGGGACAGGAGCTCCGGGGAGCTGTTTTTT. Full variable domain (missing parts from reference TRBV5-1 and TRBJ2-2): KAGVTQTPRYLIKTRGQQVTLSCSPISGHRSVSWYQQTPGQGLQFLFEYFSETQRNKGNFPGRFSGRQFSNSRSEMNVSTLELGDSALYLCASSLEPIRDRSSGELFFGEGSRLTVL.

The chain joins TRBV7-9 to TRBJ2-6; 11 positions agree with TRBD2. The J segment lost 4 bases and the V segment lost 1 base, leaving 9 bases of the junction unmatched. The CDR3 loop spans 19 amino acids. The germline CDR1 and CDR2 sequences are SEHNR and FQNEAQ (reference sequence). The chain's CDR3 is CASSLDRGLAELGANVLTF. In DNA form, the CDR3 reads TGTGCCAGCAGCTTAGATCGGGGACTAGCGGAACTCGGGGCCAACGTCCTGACTTTC.

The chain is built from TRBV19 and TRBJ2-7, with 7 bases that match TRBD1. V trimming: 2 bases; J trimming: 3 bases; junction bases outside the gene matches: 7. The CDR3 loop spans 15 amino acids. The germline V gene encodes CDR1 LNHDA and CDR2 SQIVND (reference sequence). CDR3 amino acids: CASSIYRDSSYEQYF. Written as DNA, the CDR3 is TGTGCCAGTAGTATATACCGGGACAGTAGCTACGAGCAGTACTTC.

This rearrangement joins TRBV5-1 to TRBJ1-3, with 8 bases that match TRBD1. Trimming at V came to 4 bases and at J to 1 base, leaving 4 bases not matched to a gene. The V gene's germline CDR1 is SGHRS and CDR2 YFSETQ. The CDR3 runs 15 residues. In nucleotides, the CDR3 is TGCGCCAGCAGCCAACAGGGGGGATCTGGAAACACCATATATTTT. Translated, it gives CASSQQGGSGNTIYF.

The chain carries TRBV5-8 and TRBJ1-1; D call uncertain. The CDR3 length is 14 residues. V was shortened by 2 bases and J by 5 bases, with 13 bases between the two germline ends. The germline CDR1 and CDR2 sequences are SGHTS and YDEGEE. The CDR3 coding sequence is TGTGCCAGCAGCTTAGAACAGTCTCGTACTGAAGCTTTCTTT. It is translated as CASSLEQSRTEAFF.

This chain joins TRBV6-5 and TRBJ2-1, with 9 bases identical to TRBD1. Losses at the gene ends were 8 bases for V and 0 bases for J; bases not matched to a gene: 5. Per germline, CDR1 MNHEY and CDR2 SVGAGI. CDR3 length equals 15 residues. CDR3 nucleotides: TGTGCCAGCGGCTTGGACAGGGGCTCCTACAATGAGCAGTTCTTC. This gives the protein CASGLDRGSYNEQFF.

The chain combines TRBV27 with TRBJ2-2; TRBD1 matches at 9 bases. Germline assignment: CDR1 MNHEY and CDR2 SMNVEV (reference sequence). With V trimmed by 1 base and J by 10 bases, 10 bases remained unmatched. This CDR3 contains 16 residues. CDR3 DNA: TGTGCCAGCAGTTTATTGACAGGGGGTCCCATTTCGGAGCTGTTTTTT. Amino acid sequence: CASSLLTGGPISELFF.

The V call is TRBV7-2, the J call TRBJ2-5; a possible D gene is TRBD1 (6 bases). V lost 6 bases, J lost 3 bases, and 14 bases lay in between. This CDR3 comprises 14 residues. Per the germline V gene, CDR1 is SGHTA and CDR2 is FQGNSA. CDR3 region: CASRRGQGKETQYF. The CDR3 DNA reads TGTGCCAGCAGGCGTGGGCAGGGGAAAGAGACCCAGTACTTC. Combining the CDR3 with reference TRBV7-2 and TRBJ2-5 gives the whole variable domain GAGVSQSPSNKVTEKGKDVELRCDPISGHTALYWYRQSLGQGLEFLIYFQGNSAPDKSGLPSDRFSAERTGGSVSTLTIQRTQQEDSAVYLCASRRGQGKETQYFGPGTRLLVL.

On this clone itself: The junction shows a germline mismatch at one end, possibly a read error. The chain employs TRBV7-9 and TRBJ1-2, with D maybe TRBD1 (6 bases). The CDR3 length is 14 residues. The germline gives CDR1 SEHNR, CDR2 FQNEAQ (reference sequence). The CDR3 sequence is CASSIATGPYGYTF. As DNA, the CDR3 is TGTGCCAGCAGCATAGCGACAGGACCCTATGGCTACACCTTC.

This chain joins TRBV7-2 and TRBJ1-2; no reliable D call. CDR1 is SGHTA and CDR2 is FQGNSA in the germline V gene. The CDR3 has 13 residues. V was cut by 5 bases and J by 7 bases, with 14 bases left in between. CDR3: CASSPDWDAGYTF. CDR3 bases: TGTGCCAGCAGCCCGGACTGGGATGCTGGCTACACCTTC.

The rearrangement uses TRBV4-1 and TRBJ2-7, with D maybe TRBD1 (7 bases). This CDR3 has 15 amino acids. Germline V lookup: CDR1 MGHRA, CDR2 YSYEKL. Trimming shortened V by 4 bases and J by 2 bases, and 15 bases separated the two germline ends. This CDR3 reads CASSPSGGRTYEQYF. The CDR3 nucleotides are TGCGCCAGCAGCCCTTCAGGGGGGAGGACCTACGAGCAGTACTTC.

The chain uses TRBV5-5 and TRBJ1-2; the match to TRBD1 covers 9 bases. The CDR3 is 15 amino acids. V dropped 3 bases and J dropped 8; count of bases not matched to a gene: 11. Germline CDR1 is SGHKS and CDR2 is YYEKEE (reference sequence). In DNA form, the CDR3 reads TGTGCCAGCAGCTCCGATACAGGGGGCTCTTGGGGCTACACCTTC. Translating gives CASSSDTGGSWGYTF.

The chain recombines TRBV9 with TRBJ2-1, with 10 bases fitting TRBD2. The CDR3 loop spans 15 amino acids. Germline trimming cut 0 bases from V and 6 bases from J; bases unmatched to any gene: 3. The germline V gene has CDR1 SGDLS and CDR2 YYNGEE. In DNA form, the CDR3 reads TGTGCCAGCAGCGTAGCAGCGGGGGGGCTCAATGAGCAGTTCTTC. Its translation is CASSVAAGGLNEQFF.

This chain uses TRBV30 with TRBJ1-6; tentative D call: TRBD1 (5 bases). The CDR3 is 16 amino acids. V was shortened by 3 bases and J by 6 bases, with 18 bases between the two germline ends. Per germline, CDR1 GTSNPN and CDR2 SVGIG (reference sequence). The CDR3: CAWSRTKGLLNSPLHF. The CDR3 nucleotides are TGTGCCTGGAGCAGAACAAAGGGGCTCCTTAATTCACCCCTCCACTTT.

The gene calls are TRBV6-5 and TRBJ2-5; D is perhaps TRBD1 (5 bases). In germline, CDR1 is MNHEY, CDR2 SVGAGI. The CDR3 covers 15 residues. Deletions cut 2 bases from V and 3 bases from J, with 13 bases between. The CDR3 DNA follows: TGTGCCAGCAGTTACACGTCAGGGAAAAAAGAGACCCAGTACTTC. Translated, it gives CASSYTSGKKETQYF.

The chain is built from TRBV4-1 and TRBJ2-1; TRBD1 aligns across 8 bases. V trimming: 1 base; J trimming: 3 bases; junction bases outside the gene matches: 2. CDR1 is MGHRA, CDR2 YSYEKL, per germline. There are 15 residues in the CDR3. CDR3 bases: TGCGCCAGCAGCCAAGCGACAGGGGACTACAATGAGCAGTTCTTC. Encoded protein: CASSQATGDYNEQFF.

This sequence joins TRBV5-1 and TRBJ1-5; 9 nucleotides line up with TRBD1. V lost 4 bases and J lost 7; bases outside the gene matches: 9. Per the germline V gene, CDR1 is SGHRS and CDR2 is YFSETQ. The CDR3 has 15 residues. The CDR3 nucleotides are TGCGCCAGCAGCCCGGGGACAGGGTCTAGACAGCCCCAGCATTTT. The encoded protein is CASSPGTGSRQPQHF. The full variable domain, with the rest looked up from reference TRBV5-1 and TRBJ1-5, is KAGVTQTPRYLIKTRGQQVTLSCSPISGHRSVSWYQQTPGQGLQFLFEYFSETQRNKGNFPGRFSGRQFSNSRSEMNVSTLELGDSALYLCASSPGTGSRQPQHFGDGTRLSIL.

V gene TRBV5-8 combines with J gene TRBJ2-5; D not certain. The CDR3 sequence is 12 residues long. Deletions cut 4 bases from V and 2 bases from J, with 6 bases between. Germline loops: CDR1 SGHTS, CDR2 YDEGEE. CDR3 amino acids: CASSPLQETQYF. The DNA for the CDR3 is TGTGCCAGCAGCCCTCTGCAAGAGACCCAGTACTTC.

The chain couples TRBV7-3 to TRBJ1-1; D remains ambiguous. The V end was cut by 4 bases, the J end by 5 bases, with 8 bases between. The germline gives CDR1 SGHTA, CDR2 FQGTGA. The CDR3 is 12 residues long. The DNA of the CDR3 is TGTGCCAGCAGCTCCCTGAGTACTGAAGCTTTCTTT. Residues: CASSSLSTEAFF.

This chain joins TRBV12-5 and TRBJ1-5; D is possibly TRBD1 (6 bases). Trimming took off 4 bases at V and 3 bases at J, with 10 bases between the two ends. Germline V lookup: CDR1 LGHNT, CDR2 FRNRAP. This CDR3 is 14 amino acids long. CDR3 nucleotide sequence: TGTGCTAGTGGTTGGGACAAGAACAATCAGCCCCAGCATTTT. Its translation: CASGWDKNNQPQHF.

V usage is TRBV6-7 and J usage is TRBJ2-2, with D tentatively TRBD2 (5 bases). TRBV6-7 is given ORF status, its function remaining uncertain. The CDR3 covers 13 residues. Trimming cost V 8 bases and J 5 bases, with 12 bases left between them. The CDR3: CASLVGKTGELFF. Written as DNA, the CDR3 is TGTGCCAGCCTTGTCGGGAAAACCGGGGAGCTGTTTTTT.

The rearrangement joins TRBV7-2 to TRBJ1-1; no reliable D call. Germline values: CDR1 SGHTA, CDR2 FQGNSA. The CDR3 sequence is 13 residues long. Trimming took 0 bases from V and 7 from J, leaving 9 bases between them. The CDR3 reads CASSLARGFEAFF. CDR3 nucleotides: TGTGCCAGCAGCTTAGCTCGCGGATTTGAAGCTTTCTTT.